The rows below give T cell receptor beta chains drawn from one sample of a study of blood T cell repertoires in COVID-19. Only in-frame clones appear in the TCRdb table, and some are missing; sequencing was by immunoSEQ multiplex PCR. Of around 150,000 clones listed, 80% to 90% are singletons. Sequences were obtained from peripheral blood. The receptors here all came from a man between 65 and 85 years old with acute or convalescent COVID-19. CDR3s include the opening cysteine and the closing phenylalanine or tryptophan. Each record gives: J gene, clone size, D gene, CDR3 length, V gene, CDR3 DNA, CDR3 protein. The D gene is left open where the match is weak. Clone size is stated in some rows and not others, as once, few, many or a class when expanded.

J gene: TRBJ2-1
clone size: once
D gene: TRBD1
CDR3 length: 15
V gene: TRBV28
CDR3 DNA: TGTGCCAGCAGTTTCAGGGGGCGCTTGGGCAATGAGCAGTTCTTC
CDR3 protein: CASSFRGRLGNEQFF

J gene: TRBJ1-4
clone size: .
D gene: TRBD1
CDR3 length: 16
V gene: TRBV7-2
CDR3 DNA: TGTGCCAGCAGCCAAAGGACAGGGTATGGTGGTGAAAAACTGTTTTTT
CDR3 protein: CASSQRTGYGGEKLFF

J gene: TRBJ2-1
clone size: .
D gene: TRBD2
CDR3 length: 16
V gene: TRBV7-9
CDR3 DNA: TGTGCCAGCAGCTTAAGCATGGGGGGGACCTACAATGAGCAGTTCTTC
CDR3 protein: CASSLSMGGTYNEQFF

J gene: TRBJ1-1
clone size: few
D gene: .
CDR3 length: 13
V gene: TRBV2
CDR3 DNA: TGTGCCAGCGTGATGCGCGCGAACACTGAAGCTTTCTTT
CDR3 protein: CASVMRANTEAFF

J gene: TRBJ2-1
clone size: .
D gene: TRBD2
CDR3 length: 18
V gene: TRBV27
CDR3 DNA: TGTGCCAGCAGTTCAAAATCTAAGACTAGCGGGGTAGCTAATGAGCAGTTCTTC
CDR3 protein: CASSSKSKTSGVANEQFF

J gene: TRBJ2-2
clone size: .
D gene: .
CDR3 length: 16
V gene: TRBV4-3
CDR3 DNA: TGCGCCAGCAGCCACCTGGACTCCGGCAGGACCGGGGAGCTGTTTTTT
CDR3 protein: CASSHLDSGRTGELFF

J gene: TRBJ1-6
clone size: .
D gene: .
CDR3 length: 13
V gene: TRBV5-1
CDR3 DNA: TGCGCCAGCAGCTCCAGGGAAAATTCACCCCTCCACTTT
CDR3 protein: CASSSRENSPLHF

J gene: TRBJ2-2
clone size: .
D gene: TRBD1
CDR3 length: 17
V gene: TRBV9
CDR3 DNA: TGTGCCAGCAGCGTAGTAGGGGCAGGGGGCGCGACCGGGGAGCTGTTTTTT
CDR3 protein: CASSVVGAGGATGELFF

J gene: TRBJ1-2
clone size: .
D gene: .
CDR3 length: 12
V gene: TRBV6-6
CDR3 DNA: TGTGCCAGCAGCCCACAGGAATATGGCTACACCTTC
CDR3 protein: CASSPQEYGYTF

J gene: TRBJ2-7
clone size: .
D gene: TRBD2
CDR3 length: 15
V gene: TRBV7-6
CDR3 DNA: TGTGCCAGCAGCATCGGGACTAGCGTTTCCTACGAGCAGTACTTC
CDR3 protein: CASSIGTSVSYEQYF

J gene: TRBJ1-2
clone size: .
D gene: .
CDR3 length: 18
V gene: TRBV21-1
CDR3 DNA: TGTGCCAGCAGCCTCCGAGGGAGGACAGGGGATAATGGCTATGGCTACACCTTC
CDR3 protein: CASSLRGRTGDNGYGYTF

J gene: TRBJ1-2
clone size: .
D gene: .
CDR3 length: 11
V gene: TRBV29-1
CDR3 DNA: TGCAGCGTTGATAGGGGATATGGCTACACCTTC
CDR3 protein: CSVDRGYGYTF

J gene: TRBJ1-2
clone size: .
D gene: .
CDR3 length: 15
V gene: TRBV19
CDR3 DNA: TGTGCCAGTAGTGACGCAGGGGTTCCCAACTATGGCTACACCTTC
CDR3 protein: CASSDAGVPNYGYTF

J gene: TRBJ2-3
clone size: .
D gene: TRBD1
CDR3 length: 14
V gene: TRBV5-6
CDR3 DNA: TGTGCCATTCCGGGACAGGGGAAATTAGATACGCAGTATTTT
CDR3 protein: CAIPGQGKLDTQYF

J gene: TRBJ2-5
clone size: few
D gene: .
CDR3 length: 12
V gene: TRBV2
CDR3 DNA: TGTGCCAGCAGGGTCTACGGGGAGACCCAGTACTTC
CDR3 protein: CASRVYGETQYF

J gene: TRBJ2-1
clone size: .
D gene: .
CDR3 length: 15
V gene: TRBV18
CDR3 DNA: TGTGCCAGCTCTCTTCAAGGGGATAGGTACAATGAGCAGTTCTTC
CDR3 protein: CASSLQGDRYNEQFF

J gene: TRBJ2-3
clone size: .
D gene: TRBD2
CDR3 length: 18
V gene: TRBV27
CDR3 DNA: TGTGCCAGCAGTTTGTTAGCGGGGGGTACCCCTCGCACAGATACGCAGTATTTT
CDR3 protein: CASSLLAGGTPRTDTQYF

J gene: TRBJ2-7
clone size: .
D gene: TRBD1
CDR3 length: 14
V gene: TRBV9
CDR3 DNA: TGTGCCAGCAGCGAAGGACAGGGATCCTACGAGCAGTACTTC
CDR3 protein: CASSEGQGSYEQYF

J gene: TRBJ1-2
clone size: .
D gene: TRBD1
CDR3 length: 15
V gene: TRBV5-4
CDR3 DNA: TGTGCCAGCAGCTCGCAGGGGGGCCCAAACTATGGCTACACCTTC
CDR3 protein: CASSSQGGPNYGYTF

J gene: TRBJ1-5
clone size: .
D gene: TRBD1
CDR3 length: 15
V gene: TRBV28
CDR3 DNA: TGTGCCAGCAGTTTGGAGGGACAGCTCAATCAGCCCCAGCATTTT
CDR3 protein: CASSLEGQLNQPQHF